This T cell receptor (beta chain) was observed in a study of blood T cells in healthy people across ages. Overall study: Roughly one uniquely barcoded beta molecule per two T cells was captured.

This clonotype was detected many times. Antigen: not known. A sample-barcoded 5' primer and a J-beta primer mix were used in a second PCR of roughly 7 to 11 cycles. The authors tagged each cDNA molecule using a template-switch adaptor with 12 random nucleotides. MiXCR, run by TCRdb on the 5' RACE reads, gives a single entry per CDR3 protein. The sample carries around 650,000 distinct CDR3 sequences, roughly 32% recorded once. The CDR3 is 16 amino acids. CDR1 and CDR2 (germline): SGHTA, FQGNSA. Trimming took off 3 bases at V and 5 bases at J, with 17 bases between the two ends. Study-level points and caveats: Leaving the PBMCs unsorted stopped any conclusive comparison of naive versus antigen-experienced cells.

The rearrangement uses TRBV7-2 and TRBJ2-4; perhaps TRBD2 as D (5 bases). The sample taken for sequencing was blood. The origin of this receptor is a woman older than 75 in good health. The CDR3 region is CASSFSRASGQNIQYF. CDR3 nucleotide sequence: TGTGCCAGCAGCTTCTCGCGGGCGTCGGGTCAAAACATTCAGTACTTC.